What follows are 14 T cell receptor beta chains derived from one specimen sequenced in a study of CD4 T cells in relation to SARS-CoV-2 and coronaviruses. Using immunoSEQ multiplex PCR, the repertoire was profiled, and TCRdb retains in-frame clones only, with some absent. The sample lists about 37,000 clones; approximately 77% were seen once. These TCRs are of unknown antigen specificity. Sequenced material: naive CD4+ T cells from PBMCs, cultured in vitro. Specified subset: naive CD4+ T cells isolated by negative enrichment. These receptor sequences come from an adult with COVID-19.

The CDR3 protein is CATSREPGQGYEQYF. The CDR3 nucleotides read TGTGCCACCAGCAGAGAGCCGGGACAGGGGTACGAGCAGTACTTC. V usage is TRBV15 and J usage is TRBJ2-7; 10 nucleotides align to TRBD1. The CDR3 covers 15 residues. V was pared by 0 bases and J by 4 bases, with 3 bases of the junction left unmatched. The germline V gene encodes CDR1 LNHNV and CDR2 YYDKDF (reference sequence).

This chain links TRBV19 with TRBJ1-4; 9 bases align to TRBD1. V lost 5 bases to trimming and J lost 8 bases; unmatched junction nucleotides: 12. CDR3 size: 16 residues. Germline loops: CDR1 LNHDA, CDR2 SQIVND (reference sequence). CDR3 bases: TGTGCCAGTAGTCCACCCGGGACAGGGAATATCGAAAAACTGTTTTTT. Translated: CASSPPGTGNIEKLFF.

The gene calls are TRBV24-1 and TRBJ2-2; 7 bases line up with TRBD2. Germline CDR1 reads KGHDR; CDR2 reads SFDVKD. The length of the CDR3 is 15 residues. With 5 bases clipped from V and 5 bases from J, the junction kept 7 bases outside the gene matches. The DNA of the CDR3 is TGTGCCACCAGTGGCCGGGAGGAGTGGACCGGGGAGCTGTTTTTT. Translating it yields CATSGREEWTGELFF.

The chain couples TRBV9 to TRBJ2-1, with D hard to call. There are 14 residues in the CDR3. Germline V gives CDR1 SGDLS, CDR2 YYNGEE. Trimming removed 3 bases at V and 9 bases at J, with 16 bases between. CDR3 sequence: CASSARVARGEQFF. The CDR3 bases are TGTGCCAGCAGCGCTAGGGTCGCCCGCGGTGAGCAGTTCTTC.

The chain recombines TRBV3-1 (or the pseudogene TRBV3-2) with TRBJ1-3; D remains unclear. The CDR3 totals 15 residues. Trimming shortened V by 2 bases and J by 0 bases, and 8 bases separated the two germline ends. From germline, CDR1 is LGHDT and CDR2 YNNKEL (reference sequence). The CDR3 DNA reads TGTGCCAGCAGCCAACTCCGAGACTCTGGAAACACCATATATTTT. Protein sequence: CASSQLRDSGNTIYF.

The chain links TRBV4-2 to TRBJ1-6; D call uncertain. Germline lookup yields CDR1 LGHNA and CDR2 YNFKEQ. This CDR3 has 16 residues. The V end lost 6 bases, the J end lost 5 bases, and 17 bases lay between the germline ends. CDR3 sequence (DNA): TGTGCCAGCAGACAATACTCCGGGAGGGATAATTCACCCCTCCACTTT. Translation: CASRQYSGRDNSPLHF.

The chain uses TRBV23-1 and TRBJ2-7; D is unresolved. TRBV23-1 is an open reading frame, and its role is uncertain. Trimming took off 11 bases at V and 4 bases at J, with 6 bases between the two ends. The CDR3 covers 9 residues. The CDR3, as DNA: TGCGCCGGATTGTACGAGCAGTACTTC. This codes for CAGLYEQYF.

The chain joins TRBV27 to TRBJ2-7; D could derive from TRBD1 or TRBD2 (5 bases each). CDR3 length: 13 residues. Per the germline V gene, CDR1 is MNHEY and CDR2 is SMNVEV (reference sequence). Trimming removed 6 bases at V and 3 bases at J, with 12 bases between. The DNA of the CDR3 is TGTGCCAGCAGCCGGGGCAGTCACTACGAGCAGTACTTC. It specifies CASSRGSHYEQYF.

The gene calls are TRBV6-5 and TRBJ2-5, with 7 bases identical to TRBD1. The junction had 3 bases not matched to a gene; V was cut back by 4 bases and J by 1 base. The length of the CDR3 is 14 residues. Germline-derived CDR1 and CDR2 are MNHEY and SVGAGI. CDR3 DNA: TGTGCCAGCAGTTTACAGGGGTTCCAAGAGACCCAGTACTTC. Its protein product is CASSLQGFQETQYF.

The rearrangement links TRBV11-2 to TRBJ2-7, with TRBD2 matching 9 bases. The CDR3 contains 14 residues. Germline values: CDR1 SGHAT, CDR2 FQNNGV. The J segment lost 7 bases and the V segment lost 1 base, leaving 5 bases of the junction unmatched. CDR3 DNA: TGTGCCAGCAGCTTAGTAGCGGGGGCGAGTGAGCAGTACTTC. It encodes CASSLVAGASEQYF.

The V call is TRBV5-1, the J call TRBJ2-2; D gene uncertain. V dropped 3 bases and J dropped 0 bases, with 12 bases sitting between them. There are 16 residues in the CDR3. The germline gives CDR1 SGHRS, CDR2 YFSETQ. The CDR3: CASSYRPDTNTGELFF. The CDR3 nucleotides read TGCGCCAGCAGCTACCGGCCTGACACGAACACCGGGGAGCTGTTTTTT.

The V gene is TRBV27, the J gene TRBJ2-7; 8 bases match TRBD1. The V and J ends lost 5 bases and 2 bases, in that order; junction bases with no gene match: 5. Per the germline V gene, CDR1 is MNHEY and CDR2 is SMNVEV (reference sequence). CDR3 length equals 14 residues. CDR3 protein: CASSLRGQAYEQYF. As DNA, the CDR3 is TGTGCCAGCAGTCTAAGGGGACAGGCCTACGAGCAGTACTTC.

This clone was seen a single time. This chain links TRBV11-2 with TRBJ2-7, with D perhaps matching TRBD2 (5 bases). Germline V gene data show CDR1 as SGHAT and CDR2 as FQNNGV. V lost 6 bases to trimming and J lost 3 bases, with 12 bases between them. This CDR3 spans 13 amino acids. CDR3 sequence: CASRTIRDYEQYF. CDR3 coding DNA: TGTGCCAGCAGGACGATCCGGGACTACGAGCAGTACTTC.

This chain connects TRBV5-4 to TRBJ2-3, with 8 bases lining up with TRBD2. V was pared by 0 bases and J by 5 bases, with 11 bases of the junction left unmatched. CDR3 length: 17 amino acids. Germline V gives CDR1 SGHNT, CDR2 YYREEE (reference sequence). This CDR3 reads CASSLVPEMAGGDTQYF. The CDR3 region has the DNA TGTGCCAGCAGCTTGGTTCCAGAAATGGCGGGGGGAGATACGCAGTATTTT.